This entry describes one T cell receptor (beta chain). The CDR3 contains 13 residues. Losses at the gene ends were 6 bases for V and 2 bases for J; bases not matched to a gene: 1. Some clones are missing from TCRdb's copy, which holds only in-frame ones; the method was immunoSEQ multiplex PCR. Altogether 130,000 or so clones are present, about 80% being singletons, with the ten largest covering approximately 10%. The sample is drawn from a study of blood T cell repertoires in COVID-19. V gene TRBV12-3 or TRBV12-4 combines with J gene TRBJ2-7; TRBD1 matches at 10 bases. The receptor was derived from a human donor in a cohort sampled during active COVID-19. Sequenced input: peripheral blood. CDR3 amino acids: CASRGTGAYEQYF. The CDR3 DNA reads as TGTGCCAGCAGGGGGACAGGGGCCTACGAGCAGTACTTC.